The next 8 T cell receptor beta chains were all read from a single sample in a study of identical twins (dated by TCRdb to about 2016). Libraries were built with 5' RACE. The run used an Illumina HiSeq 2000. Clones were called with MiXCR by TCRdb after fastp trimmed the public reads at Q25, and only in-frame beta chains were retained. Rows matching on CDR3 protein sequence are summarized as one entry with the most common DNA and genes. The sample table shows fewer than 550,000 distinct CDR3 sequences, and around 15% are seen once. Approximately 0.98% of the sample comes from the top ten. This sample was also put to use in a study of yellow fever vaccine responses in identical twins.

The sequenced sample was CD4+ T cells sorted from blood. The receptors come from a woman between 18 and 29 years old in good health.

V usage is TRBV7-2 and J usage is TRBJ2-7; 7 nucleotides line up with TRBD2. Germline CDR1 SGHTA, CDR2 FQGNSA. This CDR3 contains 14 residues. Germline trimming cut 5 bases from V and 4 bases from J; bases unmatched to any gene: 8. DNA for the CDR3: TGTGCCAGCAGCCATGGGGAGGGTATATACGAGCAGTACTTC. It codes for CASSHGEGIYEQYF.

V gene TRBV10-3 combines with J gene TRBJ2-3, with TRBD1 matching over 11 bases. The CDR3 is 12 residues long. The germline V gene has CDR1 ENHRY and CDR2 SYGVKD. V gave up 11 bases and J gave up 6 bases; unmatched junction bases: 4. The CDR3 sequence: CAAGTGGDTQYF. For the CDR3, the DNA is TGTGCCGCCGGGACAGGGGGTGATACGCAGTATTTT.

This clonotype was picked up one time. A much larger clone is a single base away; this may be a read error. The chain links TRBV7-7 to TRBJ2-7; the match to TRBD1 covers 7 bases. There are 13 residues in the CDR3. Per the germline V gene, CDR1 is SSHAT and CDR2 is FNYEAQ (reference sequence). Written as DNA, the CDR3 is TGTGCTAGCATCCCCGACAGGGTATCCGAGCAGTACTTC. Amino acids: CASIPDRVSEQYF.

The chain links TRBV20-1 to TRBJ2-4, with 9 nucleotides matching TRBD2. CDR3 length equals 14 residues. Unmatched junction bases numbered 2, after V lost 3 bases and J lost 2 bases. CDR1 and CDR2 from the germline V gene are DFQATT and SNEGSKA (reference sequence). The CDR3 reads CSARGTSPKNIQYF. The CDR3 DNA follows: TGCAGTGCTAGGGGGACTAGCCCCAAAAACATTCAGTACTTC.

This clonotype has only a few counts. This rearrangement joins TRBV15 to TRBJ2-7, with D perhaps TRBD1 (5 bases). Germline assignment: CDR1 LNHNV and CDR2 YYDKDF (reference sequence). V was trimmed by 1 base and J by 6 bases, leaving 16 bases between them. The CDR3 sequence is 15 residues long. CDR3 DNA: TGTGCCACCAGCAGAGGTCAGGGAACCTACGCCGAGCAGTACTTC. Its translation is CATSRGQGTYAEQYF. The complete variable domain, with remaining parts taken from reference TRBV15 and TRBJ2-7, reads DAMVIQNPRYQVTQFGKPVTLSCSQTLNHNVMYWYQQKSSQAPKLLFHYYDKDFNNEADTPDNFQSRRPNTSFCFLDIRSPGLGDTAMYLCATSRGQGTYAEQYFGPGTRLTVT.

The chain is built from TRBV3-1 and TRBJ2-4, with 9 bases that match TRBD1. This CDR3 region has 16 residues. Trimming took 1 base from V and 1 from J; bases not matched to a gene: 2. Germline assignment: CDR1 LGHDT and CDR2 YNNKEL (reference sequence). CDR3 nucleotide sequence: TGTGCCAGCAGCCAAGGCGACAGGGGGGCCAAAAACATTCAGTACTTC. This sequence encodes CASSQGDRGAKNIQYF.

CDR3 DNA sequence: TGCGCCAGCAGCCAGACAGGGGACCCCGACAATGAGCAGTTCTTC. This gives the protein CASSQTGDPDNEQFF. The V gene is TRBV5-1, the J gene TRBJ2-1; 8 bases are shared with TRBD1. The germline gives CDR1 SGHRS, CDR2 YFSETQ. This CDR3 has 15 residues. J gave up 5 bases and V 4 bases, and 8 bases lay outside the gene matches.

This clonotype showed up just a few times. V gene TRBV3-1 combines with J gene TRBJ2-1; 9 bases are a match to TRBD2. Germline trimming cut 3 bases from V and 0 bases from J; bases unmatched to any gene: 6. CDR3 length: 17 amino acids. Germline V gene sequence: CDR1 LGHDT, CDR2 YNNKEL (reference sequence). CDR3 sequence (DNA): TGTGCCAGCAGCCAGAAGGGGCGGGAGGGCTCCTACAATGAGCAGTTCTTC. It specifies CASSQKGREGSYNEQFF.